These 16 T cell receptor beta chains were all obtained from the same sample, sequenced in a study of blood T cell repertoires in COVID-19. The assay was immunoSEQ multiplex PCR, and TCRdb's table has in-frame clones only and misses some. The repertoire holds about 190,000 clones, with approximately 84% as singletons. The material sequenced was PBMCs or T cells enriched from blood (not recorded which). These receptors were obtained from a woman in her thirties who had recovered from COVID-19.

The chain combines TRBV7-9 with TRBJ2-5; 10 nucleotides line up with TRBD2. The CDR3 spans 14 residues. Trimming removed 5 bases from V and 4 bases from J; junction bases left unmatched: 4. From germline, CDR1 is SEHNR and CDR2 FQNEAQ (reference sequence). CDR3 amino acids: CASSQRGGGETQYF. DNA of the CDR3: TGTGCCAGCAGCCAGCGGGGGGGCGGAGAGACCCAGTACTTC.

The chain recombines TRBV7-6 with TRBJ1-3, with TRBD1 identical over 9 bases. Germline assignment: CDR1 SGHVS and CDR2 FNYEAQ. This CDR3 has 18 amino acids. The trim removed 4 bases at V and 3 bases at J, leaving 13 bases unmatched. DNA of the CDR3: TGTGCCAGCAGCTCAGAAATCGAACAGGGGGCTGATGGAAACACCATATATTTT. It translates to CASSSEIEQGADGNTIYF.

There are a few counts of this clone. The rearrangement joins TRBV19 to TRBJ1-1, with D uncertain. This CDR3 is built from 14 residues. The germline V gene encodes CDR1 LNHDA and CDR2 SQIVND (reference sequence). V shed 2 bases and J shed 1 base, with 8 bases lying between them. The CDR3 DNA reads as TGTGCCAGTAGTATATTGGGAGGGAACACTGAAGCTTTCTTT. Translation gives CASSILGGNTEAFF.

The CDR3 nucleotides are TGTGCCACCAGCAGAGAGGGCCAATACTCACCCCTCCACTTT. Its translation: CATSREGQYSPLHF. V usage is TRBV15 and J usage is TRBJ1-6; D call uncertain. This CDR3 region has 14 residues. Germline values: CDR1 LNHNV, CDR2 YYDKDF (reference sequence). The ends were cut back, 0 bases at V and 10 bases at J, with 10 bases in the middle.

The V gene is TRBV27, the J gene TRBJ1-1; D uncertain. CDR3 length: 15 amino acids. Germline values: CDR1 MNHEY, CDR2 SMNVEV (reference sequence). V dropped 1 base and J dropped 7 bases, with 16 bases sitting between them. CDR3 in amino acids: CASSLLPSSFREAFF. The DNA for the CDR3 is TGTGCCAGCAGTTTATTGCCGTCTAGTTTCCGTGAAGCTTTCTTT.

The gene calls are TRBV2 and TRBJ2-7; maybe TRBD2 (7 bases). V lost 8 bases to trimming and J lost 0 bases, with 26 bases between them. Germline loops: CDR1 SNHLY, CDR2 FYNNEI. This CDR3 contains 18 residues. The CDR3 coding sequence is TGTGCCAGCGTGAGACACGAGGGAAGGGGGGGGAGCTCCTACGAGCAGTACTTC. Its protein product is CASVRHEGRGGSSYEQYF.

The V call is TRBV11-2, the J call TRBJ1-6; D possibly corresponds to TRBD1 (6 bases). CDR1 and CDR2 from the germline V gene are SGHAT and FQNNGV. V lost 5 bases and J lost 11, with 13 bases in between. This CDR3 has 13 amino acids. CDR3 residues: CASSPTGRTPLHF. The CDR3 bases are TGTGCCAGCAGCCCCACAGGGCGGACACCCCTCCACTTT.

The chain combines TRBV28 with TRBJ2-7; TRBD2 matches 8 bases. Germline V gene lookup returns CDR1 MDHEN and CDR2 SYDVKM. V shed 4 bases, J shed 2 bases, and the junction held 10 bases outside the gene matches. This CDR3 region has 16 residues. For the CDR3, the DNA is TGTGCCAGCAGTTCCTTAGCGGGGACGCTCCCCTACGAGCAGTACGTC. This sequence encodes CASSSLAGTLPYEQYV.

This chain uses TRBV29-1 with TRBJ2-7; 9 bases line up with TRBD1. The CDR3 runs to 16 residues. Germline trimming cut 7 bases from V and 2 bases from J; bases unmatched to any gene: 15. The germline V gene has CDR1 SQVTM and CDR2 ANQGSEA. The CDR3 loop is CSARPGQGRVPYEQYF. The CDR3 DNA reads TGCAGCGCCCGGCCGGGACAGGGAAGAGTTCCCTACGAGCAGTACTTC.

V gene TRBV5-4 combines with J gene TRBJ2-2, with 7 bases that match TRBD1. Germline-derived CDR1 and CDR2 are SGHNT and YYREEE (reference sequence). Trimming cost V 3 bases and J 7 bases; bases outside gene matches: 9. The CDR3 covers 15 residues. The CDR3 here is CASSSLRGSGGELFF. CDR3 DNA sequence: TGTGCCAGCAGCTCACTCAGGGGGTCGGGCGGGGAGCTGTTTTTT.

CDR3 sequence: CASFPGLNSPLHF. The CDR3 bases are TGTGCCAGCTTCCCGGGACTTAATTCACCCCTCCACTTT. The chain employs TRBV6-5 and TRBJ1-6; maybe TRBD1 (5 bases). V was pared by 8 bases and J by 6 bases, with 11 bases between. The CDR3 contains 13 residues. Germline lookup yields CDR1 MNHEY and CDR2 SVGAGI.

This sequence joins TRBV7-3 and TRBJ2-2; D not resolved. The CDR3 loop spans 13 amino acids. Per the germline V gene, CDR1 is SGHTA and CDR2 is FQGTGA. Trimming cost V 1 base and J 6 bases, with 6 bases left between them. The DNA for the CDR3 is TGTGCCAGCAGCTTAAGTGGAGCCGGGGAGCTGTTTTTT. Translation: CASSLSGAGELFF.

The chain has TRBV6-5 and TRBJ2-7; possible D gene TRBD2, 6 bases. The CDR3 contains 13 residues. The germline gives CDR1 MNHEY, CDR2 SVGAGI. V was pared by 5 bases and J by 4 bases, with 12 bases between. Written as DNA, the CDR3 is TGTGCCAGCAGTAGCGGGTGGAGTTACGAGCAGTACGTC. Its translation is CASSSGWSYEQYV.

The V call is TRBV7-9, the J call TRBJ1-2; no clear D. Trimming removed 5 bases at V and 5 bases at J, with 18 bases between. The germline V gene has CDR1 SEHNR and CDR2 FQNEAQ (reference sequence). This CDR3 region has 15 residues. CDR3 bases: TGTGCCAGCAGCCCTACGACGGCGGGATCTTATGGCTACACCTTC. This encodes CASSPTTAGSYGYTF.

The V gene is TRBV5-1, the J gene TRBJ1-2, with 7 bases fitting TRBD1. The CDR3 runs to 14 residues. Trimming cost V 3 bases and J 4 bases; bases outside gene matches: 6. Germline loops: CDR1 SGHRS, CDR2 YFSETQ. The CDR3 loop reads CASSSQGVPYGYTF. In DNA, the CDR3 is TGCGCCAGCAGCTCGCAGGGGGTTCCCTATGGCTACACCTTC.

The CDR3 DNA is TGTGCCAGCAGCACGACGCCACTGACTAGCGGGGGAGAGCTGTTTTTT. Its translation: CASSTTPLTSGGELFF. The rearrangement uses TRBV9 and TRBJ2-2, with 12 bases fitting TRBD2. Germline CDR1 and CDR2: SGDLS and YYNGEE. V shed 4 bases and J 11 bases; nucleotides not matched to a gene: 12. The CDR3 is 16 amino acids.